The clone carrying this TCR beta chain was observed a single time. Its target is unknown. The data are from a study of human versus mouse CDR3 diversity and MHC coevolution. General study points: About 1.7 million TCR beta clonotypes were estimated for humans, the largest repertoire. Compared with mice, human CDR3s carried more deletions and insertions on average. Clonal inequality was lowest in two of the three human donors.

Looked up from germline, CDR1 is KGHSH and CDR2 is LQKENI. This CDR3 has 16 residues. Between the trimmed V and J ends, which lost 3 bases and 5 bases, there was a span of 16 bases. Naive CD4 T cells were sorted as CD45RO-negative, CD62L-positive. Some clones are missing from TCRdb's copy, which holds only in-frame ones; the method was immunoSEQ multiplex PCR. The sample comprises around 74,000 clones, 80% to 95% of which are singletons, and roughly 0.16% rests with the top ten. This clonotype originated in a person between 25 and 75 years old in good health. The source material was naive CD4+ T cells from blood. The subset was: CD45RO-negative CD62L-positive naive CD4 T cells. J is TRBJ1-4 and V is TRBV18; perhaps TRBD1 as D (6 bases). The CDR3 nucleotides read TGTGCCAGCTCACCGTCGGTCCTCAGGGGAAATGAAAAACTGTTTTTT. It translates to CASSPSVLRGNEKLFF.